A single sample gave rise to the 3 T cell receptor beta chains below, sequenced in a study of blood T cell repertoires in COVID-19. Here immunoSEQ multiplex PCR was the method, and the copy in TCRdb shows in-frame clones only, minus some. The table includes 200,000 to 250,000 clones, about 81% detected once. Sequencing was performed on PBMCs or T cells enriched from blood (not recorded which). These receptors were taken from a man aged 35 to 55 who had recovered from COVID-19.

The chain recombines TRBV30 with TRBJ2-1; D perhaps matches TRBD1 (5 bases). Per the germline V gene, CDR1 is GTSNPN and CDR2 is SVGIG (reference sequence). The CDR3 has 14 amino acids. The germline V and J ends were trimmed by 0 bases and 4 bases, with 10 bases remaining between them. This chain's CDR3 is CAWSVGAVYNEQFF. CDR3 DNA sequence: TGTGCCTGGAGTGTAGGGGCGGTTTACAATGAGCAGTTCTTC.

This clone was counted many times. The chain links TRBV6-5 to TRBJ2-5; no firm D call. The CDR3 has 15 amino acids. Germline CDR1 and CDR2: MNHEY and SVGAGI. Trimming left V 3 bases short and J 4 bases short, with 15 bases between. CDR3 loop: CASSYRGAGRETQYF. The CDR3 DNA reads as TGTGCCAGCAGTTATCGCGGAGCCGGTCGAGAGACCCAGTACTTC.

This chain uses TRBV7-9 with TRBJ2-5; D is undetermined. CDR1 is SEHNR and CDR2 is FQNEAQ in the germline V gene (reference sequence). V was clipped by 7 bases and J by 5 bases, with 8 bases between them. The CDR3 extends over 11 amino acids. The CDR3 here is CASTLRETQYF. Here the CDR3 DNA reads TGTGCCAGCACACTGCGGGAGACCCAGTACTTC.